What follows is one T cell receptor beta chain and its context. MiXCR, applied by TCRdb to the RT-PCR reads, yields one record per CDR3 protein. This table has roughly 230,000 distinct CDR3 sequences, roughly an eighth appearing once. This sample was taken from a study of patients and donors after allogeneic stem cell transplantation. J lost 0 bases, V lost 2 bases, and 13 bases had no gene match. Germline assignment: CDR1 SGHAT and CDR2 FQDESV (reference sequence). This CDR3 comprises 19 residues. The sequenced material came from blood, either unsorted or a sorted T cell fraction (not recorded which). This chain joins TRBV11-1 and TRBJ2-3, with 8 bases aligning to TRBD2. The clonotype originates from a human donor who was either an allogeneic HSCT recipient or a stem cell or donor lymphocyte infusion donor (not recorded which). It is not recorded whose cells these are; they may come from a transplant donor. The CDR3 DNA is TGTGCCAGCAGCTTATATAGCGGGACTAGTCTCTCTAGCACAGATACGCAGTATTTT. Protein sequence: CASSLYSGTSLSSTDTQYF.